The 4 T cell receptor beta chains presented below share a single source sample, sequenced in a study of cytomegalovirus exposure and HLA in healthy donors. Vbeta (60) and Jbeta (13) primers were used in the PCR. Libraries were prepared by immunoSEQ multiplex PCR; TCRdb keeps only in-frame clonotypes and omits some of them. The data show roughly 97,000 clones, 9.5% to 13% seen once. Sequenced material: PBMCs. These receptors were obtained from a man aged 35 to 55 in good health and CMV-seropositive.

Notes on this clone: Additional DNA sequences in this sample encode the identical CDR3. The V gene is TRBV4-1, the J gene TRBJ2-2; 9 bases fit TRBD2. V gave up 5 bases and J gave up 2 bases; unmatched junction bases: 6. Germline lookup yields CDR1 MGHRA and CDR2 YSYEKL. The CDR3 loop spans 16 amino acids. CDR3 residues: CASSNSGSPNTGELFF. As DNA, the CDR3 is TGCGCCAGCAGCAATAGCGGGAGTCCAAACACCGGGGAGCTGTTTTTT.

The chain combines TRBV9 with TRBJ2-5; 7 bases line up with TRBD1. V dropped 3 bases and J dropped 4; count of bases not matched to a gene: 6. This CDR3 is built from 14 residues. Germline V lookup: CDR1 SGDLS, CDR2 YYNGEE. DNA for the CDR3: TGTGCCAGCAGCGGCCGGGACAGCGGAGAGACCCAGTACTTC. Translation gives CASSGRDSGETQYF.

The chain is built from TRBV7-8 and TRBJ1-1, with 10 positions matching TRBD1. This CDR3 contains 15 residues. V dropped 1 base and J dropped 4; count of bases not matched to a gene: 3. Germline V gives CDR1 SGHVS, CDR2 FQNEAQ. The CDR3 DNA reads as TGTGCCAGCAGCTTAGTAGGGACAGGGGTCACTGAAGCTTTCTTT. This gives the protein CASSLVGTGVTEAFF.

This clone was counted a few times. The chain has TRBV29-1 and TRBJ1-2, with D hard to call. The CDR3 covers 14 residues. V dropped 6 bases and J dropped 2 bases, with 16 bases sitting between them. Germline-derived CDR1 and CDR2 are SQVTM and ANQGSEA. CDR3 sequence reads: CSVARNDKNYGYTF. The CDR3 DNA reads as TGCAGCGTAGCCAGGAATGACAAGAACTATGGCTACACCTTC.